This T cell receptor (beta chain) is from a study of spatial heterogeneity in lung cancer. Study-wide results and limits: For expanded intratumoral alpha and beta TCRs, counts tracked tumor mutation counts.

TCRdb re-called the 5' RACE reads through MiXCR, storing one row per CDR3 protein. There are several thousand distinct CDR3 sequences in the sample; roughly 13% occur only once, and 9% lies in the top ten. Many counts were recorded for this clonotype. Its antigen is unknown. CDR1 MNHEY and CDR2 SVGAGI come from the germline V gene. The CDR3 has 12 amino acids. Trimming cost V 10 bases and J 7 bases, with 16 bases left between them. Specified time point: sample taken at primary tumor resection. The chain carries TRBV6-5 and TRBJ1-1; D perhaps matches TRBD1 (6 bases). The source was lung tumor tissue, collected at surgery. The source is a female donor with early-stage non-small cell lung cancer. The CDR3 here is CATARGGNEAFF. DNA of the CDR3: TGTGCCACCGCTCGAGGGGGTAATGAAGCTTTCTTT.